What follows are 7 T cell receptor beta chains derived from one specimen sequenced in a study of shared T cell receptors in the human thymus. Assay: immunoSEQ multiplex PCR; the TCRdb copy retains only in-frame clones and omits some. The sample consists of hundreds of thousands of clones, over 75% of them appearing once. The same sample was also used in a study of human thymus T cells.

Sequencing used thymocytes. Receptor source: a boy younger than two with a congenital heart defect.

The chain links TRBV20-1 to TRBJ2-5; D perhaps matches TRBD1 (5 bases). The CDR3 has 11 residues. CDR1 is DFQATT, CDR2 SNEGSKA, per germline (reference sequence). V was shortened by 6 bases and J by 3 bases, with 8 bases between the two germline ends. The CDR3 is CSAATEETQYF. CDR3 bases: TGCAGTGCCGCGACAGAAGAGACCCAGTACTTC.

The CDR3 is CASSWTGGNQPQHF. In DNA, the CDR3 is TGCGCCAGCAGCTGGACAGGGGGCAATCAGCCCCAGCATTTT. This chain connects TRBV10-2 to TRBJ1-5; 9 bases align to TRBD1. The germline gives CDR1 WSHSY, CDR2 SAAADI. This CDR3 has 14 residues. J was trimmed by 2 bases and V by 6 bases; bases with no gene match: 2.

V gene TRBV15 combines with J gene TRBJ2-4, with TRBD2 as a possible D gene (5 bases). Germline V gives CDR1 LNHNV, CDR2 YYDKDF (reference sequence). V shed 2 bases and J shed 2 bases, with 7 bases lying between them. This CDR3 spans 14 amino acids. CDR3: CATSRRESKNIQYF. The CDR3 DNA reads TGTGCCACCAGCAGAAGGGAGTCCAAAAACATTCAGTACTTC.

The chain links TRBV19 to TRBJ1-2, with 9 bases lining up with TRBD1. The germline V gene encodes CDR1 LNHDA and CDR2 SQIVND (reference sequence). The trim removed 0 bases at V and 4 bases at J, leaving 9 bases unmatched. The CDR3 loop spans 17 amino acids. This CDR3 reads CASSIEVSPGQGYGYTF. CDR3 sequence (DNA): TGTGCCAGTAGTATAGAAGTGTCTCCGGGACAGGGCTATGGCTACACCTTC. The whole variable domain, filled in from reference TRBV19 and TRBJ1-2, reads DGGITQSPKYLFRKEGQNVTLSCEQNLNHDAMYWYRQDPGQGLRLIYYSQIVNDFQKGDIAEGYSVSREKKESFPLTVTSAQKNPTAFYLCASSIEVSPGQGYGYTFGSGTRLTVV.

The rearrangement uses TRBV15 and TRBJ1-1; a possible D gene is TRBD1 (6 bases). Per the germline V gene, CDR1 is LNHNV and CDR2 is YYDKDF (reference sequence). Trimming left V 1 base short and J 5 bases short, with 11 bases between. The CDR3 spans 14 residues. DNA for the CDR3: TGTGCCACCAGCAGAGTGGCAGGGGTAACTGAAGCTTTCTTT. It specifies CATSRVAGVTEAFF.

The rearrangement links TRBV2 to TRBJ2-7, with D perhaps matching TRBD2 (5 bases). The CDR3 is made up of 17 amino acids. V gave up 7 bases and J gave up 0 bases, with 22 bases separating them. Germline CDR1 reads SNHLY; CDR2 reads FYNNEI. In DNA form, the CDR3 reads TGTGCCAGCACCTCCCCGGCTAGCTCCGAAAACTCCTACGAGCAGTACTTC. Its protein product is CASTSPASSENSYEQYF. Full variable domain (rest looked up from reference TRBV2 and TRBJ2-7): EPEVTQTPSHQVTQMGQEVILRCVPISNHLYFYWYRQILGQKVEFLVSFYNNEISEKSEIFDDQFSVERPDGSNFTLKIRSTKLEDSAMYFCASTSPASSENSYEQYFGPGTRLTVT.

The chain is built from TRBV5-1 and TRBJ2-1, with D possibly TRBD1 on 6 matching bases. Germline V lookup: CDR1 SGHRS, CDR2 YFSETQ. With 6 bases removed from V and 6 bases from J, the gap between germline ends came to 10 bases. The CDR3 covers 12 residues. DNA of the CDR3: TGCGCCAGCATGGGGGCTGGCAATGAGCAGTTCTTC. It codes for CASMGAGNEQFF. Drawing the rest from reference TRBV5-1 and TRBJ2-1, the complete variable domain is KAGVTQTPRYLIKTRGQQVTLSCSPISGHRSVSWYQQTPGQGLQFLFEYFSETQRNKGNFPGRFSGRQFSNSRSEMNVSTLELGDSALYLCASMGAGNEQFFGPGTRLTVL.